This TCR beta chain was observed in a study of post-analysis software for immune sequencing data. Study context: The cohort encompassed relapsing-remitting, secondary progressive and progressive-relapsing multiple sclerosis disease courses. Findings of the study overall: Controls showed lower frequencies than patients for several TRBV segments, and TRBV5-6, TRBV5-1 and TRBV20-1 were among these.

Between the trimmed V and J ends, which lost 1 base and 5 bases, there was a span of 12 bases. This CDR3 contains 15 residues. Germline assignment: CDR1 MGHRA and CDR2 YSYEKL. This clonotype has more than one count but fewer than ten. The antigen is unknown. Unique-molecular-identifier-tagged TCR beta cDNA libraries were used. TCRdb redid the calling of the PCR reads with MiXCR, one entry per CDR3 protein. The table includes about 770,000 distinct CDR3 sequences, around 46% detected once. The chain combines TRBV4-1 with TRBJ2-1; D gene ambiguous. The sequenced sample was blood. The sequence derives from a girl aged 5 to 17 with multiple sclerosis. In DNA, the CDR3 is TGCGCCAGCAGCCAAGTATTGGGTCAGGACAATGAGCAGTTCTTC. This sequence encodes CASSQVLGQDNEQFF.